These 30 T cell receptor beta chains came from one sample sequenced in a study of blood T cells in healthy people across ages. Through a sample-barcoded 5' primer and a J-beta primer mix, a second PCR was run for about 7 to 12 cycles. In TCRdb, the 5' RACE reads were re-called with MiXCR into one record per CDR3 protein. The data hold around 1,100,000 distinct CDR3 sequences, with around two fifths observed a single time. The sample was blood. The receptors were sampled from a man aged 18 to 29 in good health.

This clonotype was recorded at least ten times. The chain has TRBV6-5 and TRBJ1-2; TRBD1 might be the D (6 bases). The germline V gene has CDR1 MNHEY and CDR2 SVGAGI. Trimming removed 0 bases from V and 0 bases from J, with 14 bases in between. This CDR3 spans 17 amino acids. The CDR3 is CASSYSEQGLANYGYTF. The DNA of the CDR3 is TGTGCCAGCAGTTACTCGGAACAGGGCCTAGCTAACTATGGCTACACCTTC.

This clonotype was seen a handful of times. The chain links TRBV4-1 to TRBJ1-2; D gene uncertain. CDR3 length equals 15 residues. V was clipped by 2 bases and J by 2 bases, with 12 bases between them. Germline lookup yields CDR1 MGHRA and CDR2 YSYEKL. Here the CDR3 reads CASSQSPETNYGYTF. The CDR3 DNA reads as TGCGCCAGCAGCCAATCGCCAGAGACCAACTATGGCTACACCTTC.

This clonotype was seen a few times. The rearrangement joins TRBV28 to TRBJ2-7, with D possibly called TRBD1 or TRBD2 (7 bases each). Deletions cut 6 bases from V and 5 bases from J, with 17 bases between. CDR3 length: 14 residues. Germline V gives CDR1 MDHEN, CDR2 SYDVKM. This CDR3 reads CASSRGGGINEQYF. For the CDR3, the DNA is TGTGCCAGCAGCAGGGGAGGGGGCATAAACGAGCAGTACTTC.

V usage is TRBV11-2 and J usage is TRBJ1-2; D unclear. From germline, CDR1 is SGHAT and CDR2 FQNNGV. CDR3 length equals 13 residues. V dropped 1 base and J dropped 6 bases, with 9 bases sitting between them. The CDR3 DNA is TGTGCCAGCAGCTTAGGACCACAAGATGGCTACACCTTC. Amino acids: CASSLGPQDGYTF.

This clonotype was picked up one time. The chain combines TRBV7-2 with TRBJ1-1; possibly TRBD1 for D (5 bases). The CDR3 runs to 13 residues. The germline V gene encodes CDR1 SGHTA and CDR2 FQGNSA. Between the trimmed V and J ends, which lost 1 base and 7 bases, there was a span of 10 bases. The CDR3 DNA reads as TGTGCCAGCAGCTTAGGATTACAGGATGAAGCTTTCTTT. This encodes CASSLGLQDEAFF.

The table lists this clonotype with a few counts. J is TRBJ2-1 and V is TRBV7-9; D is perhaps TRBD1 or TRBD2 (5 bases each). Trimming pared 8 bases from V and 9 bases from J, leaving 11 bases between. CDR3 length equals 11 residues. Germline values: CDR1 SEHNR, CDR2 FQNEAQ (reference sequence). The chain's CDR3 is CASSPGREQFF. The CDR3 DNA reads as TGTGCCAGCTCCCCGGGACGTGAGCAGTTCTTC.

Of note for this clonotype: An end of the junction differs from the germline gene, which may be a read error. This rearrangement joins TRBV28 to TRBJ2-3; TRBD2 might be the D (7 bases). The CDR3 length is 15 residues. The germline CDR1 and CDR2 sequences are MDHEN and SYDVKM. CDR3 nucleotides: TGTGCCAGCAGTTTGGGGGGGCGGGGCACAGATGCGCAGTATTTT. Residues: CASSLGGRGTDAQYF.

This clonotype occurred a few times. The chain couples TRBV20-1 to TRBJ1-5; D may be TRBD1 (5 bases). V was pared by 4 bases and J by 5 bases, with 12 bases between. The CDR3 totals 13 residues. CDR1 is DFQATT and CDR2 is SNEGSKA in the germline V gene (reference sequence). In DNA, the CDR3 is TGCAGTGCTACGGTGACAGCGGATCAGCCCCAGCATTTT. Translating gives CSATVTADQPQHF.

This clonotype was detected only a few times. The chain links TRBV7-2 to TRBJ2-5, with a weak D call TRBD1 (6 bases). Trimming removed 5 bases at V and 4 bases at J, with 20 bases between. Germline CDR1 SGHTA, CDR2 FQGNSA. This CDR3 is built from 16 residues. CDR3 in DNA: TGTGCCAGCAGCCCAAAAGCACAGGGCTTGGGAGAGACCCAGTACTTC. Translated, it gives CASSPKAQGLGETQYF.

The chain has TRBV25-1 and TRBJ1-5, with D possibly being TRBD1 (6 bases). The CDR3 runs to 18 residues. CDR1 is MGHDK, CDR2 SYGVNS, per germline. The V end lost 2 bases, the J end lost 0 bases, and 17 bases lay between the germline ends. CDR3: CASSEKPPHRVSNQPQHF. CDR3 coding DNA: TGTGCCAGCAGTGAAAAACCCCCTCACAGGGTTAGCAATCAGCCCCAGCATTTT.

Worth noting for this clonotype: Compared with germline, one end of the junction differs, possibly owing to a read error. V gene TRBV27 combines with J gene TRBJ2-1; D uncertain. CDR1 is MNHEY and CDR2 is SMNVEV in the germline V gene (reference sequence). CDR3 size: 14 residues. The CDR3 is CASSLSGSYDEQFF. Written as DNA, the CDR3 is TGTGCCAGCAGTTTATCGGGCTCCTACGATGAGCAGTTCTTC.

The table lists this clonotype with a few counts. CDR3 bases: TGCAGTGCTGCACAGGGGGCGAAGACTGAAGCTTTCTTT. This encodes CSAAQGAKTEAFF. The genes are TRBV20-1 and TRBJ1-1; TRBD1 aligns across 9 bases. From germline, CDR1 is DFQATT and CDR2 SNEGSKA (reference sequence). The CDR3 contains 13 residues. V shed 5 bases and J 5 bases; nucleotides not matched to a gene: 6.

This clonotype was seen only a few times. The CDR3 sequence is CASSQDLRGNEQFF. The CDR3 bases are TGTGCCAGCAGCCAAGACCTAAGGGGGAATGAGCAGTTCTTC. The V and J genes are TRBV3-1 and TRBJ2-1; a weak D match, TRBD1 (6 bases). The ends were cut back, 0 bases at V and 7 bases at J, with 10 bases in the middle. The CDR3 runs 14 residues. Germline CDR1 and CDR2: LGHDT and YNNKEL (reference sequence).

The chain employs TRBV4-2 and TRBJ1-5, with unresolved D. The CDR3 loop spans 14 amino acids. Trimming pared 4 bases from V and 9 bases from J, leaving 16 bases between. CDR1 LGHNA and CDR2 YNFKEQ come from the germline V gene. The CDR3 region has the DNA TGTGCCAGCAGCCCCTCCCGTTCCGCTGGGCCCCAGCATTTT. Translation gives CASSPSRSAGPQHF.

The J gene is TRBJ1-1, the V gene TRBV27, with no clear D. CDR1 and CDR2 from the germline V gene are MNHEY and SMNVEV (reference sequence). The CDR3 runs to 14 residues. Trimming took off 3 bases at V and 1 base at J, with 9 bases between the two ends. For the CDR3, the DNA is TGTGCCAGCAGTTTCGGGGAGGGGAACACTGAAGCTTTCTTT. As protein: CASSFGEGNTEAFF.

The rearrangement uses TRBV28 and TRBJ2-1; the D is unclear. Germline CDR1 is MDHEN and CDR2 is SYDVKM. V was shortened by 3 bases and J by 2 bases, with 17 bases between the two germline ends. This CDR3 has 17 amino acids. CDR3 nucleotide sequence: TGTGCCAGCAGTTTCCGCCCGACACGCTTTACCTACAATGAGCAGTTCTTC. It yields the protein CASSFRPTRFTYNEQFF.

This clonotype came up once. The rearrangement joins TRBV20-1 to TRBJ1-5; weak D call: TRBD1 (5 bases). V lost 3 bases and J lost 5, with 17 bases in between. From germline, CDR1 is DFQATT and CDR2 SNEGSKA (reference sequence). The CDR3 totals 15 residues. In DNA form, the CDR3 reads TGCAGTGCTAGGGAGACGGGACGCACTCATCAGCCCCAGCATTTT. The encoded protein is CSARETGRTHQPQHF.

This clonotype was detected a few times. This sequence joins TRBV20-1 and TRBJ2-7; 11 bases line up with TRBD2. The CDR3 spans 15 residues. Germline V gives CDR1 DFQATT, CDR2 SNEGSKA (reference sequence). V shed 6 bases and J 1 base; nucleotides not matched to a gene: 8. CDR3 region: CSARKGTSGSYEQYF. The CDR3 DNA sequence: TGCAGTGCGCGCAAAGGGACTAGCGGTTCCTACGAGCAGTACTTC.

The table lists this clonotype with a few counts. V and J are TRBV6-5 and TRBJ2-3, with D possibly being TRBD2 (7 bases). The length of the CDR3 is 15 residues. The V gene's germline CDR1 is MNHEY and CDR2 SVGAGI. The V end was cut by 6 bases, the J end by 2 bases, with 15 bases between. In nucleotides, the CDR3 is TGTGCCAGCAGCCGGAGGGGGGGGACCACAGATACGCAGTATTTT. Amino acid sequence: CASSRRGGTTDTQYF.

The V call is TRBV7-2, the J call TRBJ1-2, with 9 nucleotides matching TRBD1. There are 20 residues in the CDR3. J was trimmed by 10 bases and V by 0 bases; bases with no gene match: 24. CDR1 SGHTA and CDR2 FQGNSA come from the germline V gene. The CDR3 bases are TGTGCCAGCAGCTTAGCCTTTTTCGAGGGACAGGGAGGAGGTAACGATGACTACACCTTC. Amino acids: CASSLAFFEGQGGGNDDYTF. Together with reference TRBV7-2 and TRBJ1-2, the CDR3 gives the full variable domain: GAGVSQSPSNKVTEKGKDVELRCDPISGHTALYWYRQSLGQGLEFLIYFQGNSAPDKSGLPSDRFSAERTGGSVSTLTIQRTQQEDSAVYLCASSLAFFEGQGGGNDDYTFGSGTRLTVV.

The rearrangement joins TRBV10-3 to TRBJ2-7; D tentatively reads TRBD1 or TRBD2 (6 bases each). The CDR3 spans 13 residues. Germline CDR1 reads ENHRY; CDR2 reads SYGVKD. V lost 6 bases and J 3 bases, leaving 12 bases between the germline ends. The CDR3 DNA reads TGTGCCATCAGCTCCGGGGGCCACTACGAGCAGTACTTC. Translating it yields CAISSGGHYEQYF.

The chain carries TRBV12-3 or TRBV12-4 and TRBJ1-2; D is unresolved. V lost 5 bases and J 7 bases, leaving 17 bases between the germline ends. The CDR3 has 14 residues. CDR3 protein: CASSPSRTESGYTF. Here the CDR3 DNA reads TGTGCCAGCAGTCCCAGCAGGACGGAGTCTGGCTACACCTTC.

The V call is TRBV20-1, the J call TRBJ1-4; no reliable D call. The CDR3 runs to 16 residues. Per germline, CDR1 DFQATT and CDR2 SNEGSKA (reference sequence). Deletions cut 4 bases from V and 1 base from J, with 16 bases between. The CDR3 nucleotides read TGCAGTGCTAAAAATTGGCAGACGAGAACTAATGAAAAACTGTTTTTT. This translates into CSAKNWQTRTNEKLFF.

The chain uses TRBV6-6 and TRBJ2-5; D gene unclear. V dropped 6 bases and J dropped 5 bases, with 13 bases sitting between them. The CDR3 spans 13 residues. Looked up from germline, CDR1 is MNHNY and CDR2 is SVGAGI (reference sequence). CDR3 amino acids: CASRSVGHETQYF. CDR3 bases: TGTGCCAGCAGGTCGGTCGGGCATGAGACCCAGTACTTC.

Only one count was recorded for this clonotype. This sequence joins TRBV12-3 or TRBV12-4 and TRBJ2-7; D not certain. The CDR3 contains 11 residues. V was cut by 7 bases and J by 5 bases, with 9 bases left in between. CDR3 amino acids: CASKATHEQYF. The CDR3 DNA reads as TGTGCCAGCAAAGCGACCCACGAGCAGTACTTC.

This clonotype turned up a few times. Here the CDR3 reads CASSPRVGGINEQFF. In nucleotides, the CDR3 is TGTGCCAGCAGCCCCCGCGTGGGGGGCATCAATGAGCAGTTCTTC. The chain has TRBV11-2 and TRBJ2-1; the D call may be TRBD1 or TRBD2 (6 bases each). Germline CDR1 reads SGHAT; CDR2 reads FQNNGV. V was trimmed by 5 bases and J by 6 bases, leaving 17 bases between them. The CDR3 sequence is 15 residues long.

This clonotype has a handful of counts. The chain's CDR3 is CASSPTGGTADTQYF. The CDR3 nucleotides are TGTGCCAGCTCACCGACAGGGGGAACAGCCGATACGCAGTATTTT. The chain recombines TRBV18 with TRBJ2-3; TRBD1 matches at 9 bases. Germline loops: CDR1 KGHSH, CDR2 LQKENI. This CDR3 region has 15 residues. V lost 3 bases, J lost 6 bases, and 7 bases stayed unmatched.

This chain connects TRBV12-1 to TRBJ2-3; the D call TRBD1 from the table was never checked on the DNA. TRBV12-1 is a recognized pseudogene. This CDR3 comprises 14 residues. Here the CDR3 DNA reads TGTGCCAGCACTGGACAGGGGGCGAAAAATACGCAGTATTTT. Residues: CASTGQGAKNTQYF.

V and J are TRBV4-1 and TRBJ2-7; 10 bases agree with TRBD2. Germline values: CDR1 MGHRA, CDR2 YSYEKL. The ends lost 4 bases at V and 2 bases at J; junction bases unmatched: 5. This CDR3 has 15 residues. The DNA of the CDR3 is TGCGCCAGCAGCCCCACTAGCGGGGCTACCTACGAGCAGTACTTC. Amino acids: CASSPTSGATYEQYF.

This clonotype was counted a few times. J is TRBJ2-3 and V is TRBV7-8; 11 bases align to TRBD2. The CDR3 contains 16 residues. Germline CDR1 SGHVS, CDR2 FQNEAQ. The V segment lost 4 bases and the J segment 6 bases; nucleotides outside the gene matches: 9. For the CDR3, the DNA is TGTGCCAGCAGCTCCGCTCGACTAGCGGGGTTCGATACGCAGTATTTT. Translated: CASSSARLAGFDTQYF. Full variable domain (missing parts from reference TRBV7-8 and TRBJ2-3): GAGVSQSPRYKVAKRGQDVALRCDPISGHVSLFWYQQALGQGPEFLTYFQNEAQLDKSGLPSDRFFAERPEGSVSTLKIQRTQQEDSAVYLCASSSARLAGFDTQYFGPGTRLTVL.